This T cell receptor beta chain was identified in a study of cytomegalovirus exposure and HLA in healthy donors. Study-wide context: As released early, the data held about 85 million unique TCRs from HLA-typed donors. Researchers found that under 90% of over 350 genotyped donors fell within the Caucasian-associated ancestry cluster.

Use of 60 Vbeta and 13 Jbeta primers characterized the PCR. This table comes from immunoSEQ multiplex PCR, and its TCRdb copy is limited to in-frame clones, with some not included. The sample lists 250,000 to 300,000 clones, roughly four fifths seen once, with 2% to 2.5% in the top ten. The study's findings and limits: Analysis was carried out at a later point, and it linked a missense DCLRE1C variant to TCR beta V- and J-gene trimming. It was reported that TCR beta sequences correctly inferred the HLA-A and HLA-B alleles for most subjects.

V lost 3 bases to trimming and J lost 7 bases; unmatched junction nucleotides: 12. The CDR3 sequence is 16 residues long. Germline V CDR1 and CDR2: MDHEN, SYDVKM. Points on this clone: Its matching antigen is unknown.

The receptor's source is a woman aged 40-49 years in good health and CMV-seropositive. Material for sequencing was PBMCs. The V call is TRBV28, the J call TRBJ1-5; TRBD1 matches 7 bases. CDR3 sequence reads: CASSFQRQGPGQPQHF. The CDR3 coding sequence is TGTGCCAGCAGTTTTCAACGACAGGGCCCGGGGCAGCCCCAGCATTTT.